These T cell receptor beta chains were read from a single sample in a study of shared clonotypes between healthy human individuals. Repertoires were generated with immunoSEQ multiplex PCR, while TCRdb's copy carries only in-frame clones and drops some. This table has roughly 2 million clones, roughly 94% appearing once. The specimen was naive CD4+ T cells sorted from blood. The receptors shown here come from a man aged 18 to 29 in good health. Both conserved end residues are trimmed from each CDR3. The order of the fields is V gene, J gene, CDR3 length, CDR3 protein.

V gene: TRBV5-5
J gene: TRBJ2-2
CDR3 length: 14
CDR3 protein: ASRHSGTGWTGELF

V gene: TRBV28
J gene: TRBJ2-7
CDR3 length: 13
CDR3 protein: ASSPRTDSSYEQY

V gene: TRBV10-3
J gene: TRBJ2-2
CDR3 length: 12
CDR3 protein: AISDWGPDGELF

V gene: TRBV6-4
J gene: TRBJ2-6
CDR3 length: 14
CDR3 protein: ASSPGHPSGANVLT

V gene: TRBV30
J gene: TRBJ1-1
CDR3 length: 12
CDR3 protein: AWSITSGNTEAF

V gene: TRBV6-5
J gene: TRBJ2-2
CDR3 length: 12
CDR3 protein: ASIAGGSTGELF

V gene: TRBV11-2
J gene: TRBJ1-2
CDR3 length: 12
CDR3 protein: ASSLQVANYGYT

V gene: TRBV5-6
J gene: TRBJ2-2
CDR3 length: 14
CDR3 protein: ASSPLGAGYTGELF

V gene: TRBV5-1
J gene: TRBJ2-1
CDR3 length: 14
CDR3 protein: ASSAPGTSGVYEQF

V gene: TRBV21-1
J gene: TRBJ2-7
CDR3 length: 13
CDR3 protein: ASSKVDRSSYEQY

V gene: TRBV2
J gene: TRBJ2-1
CDR3 length: 9
CDR3 protein: ASSLQNEQF

V gene: TRBV5-4
J gene: TRBJ2-7
CDR3 length: 12
CDR3 protein: ASSLGTNRDEQY

V gene: TRBV9
J gene: TRBJ2-5
CDR3 length: 12
CDR3 protein: ASSVDKVGETQY

V gene: TRBV6-5
J gene: TRBJ1-6
CDR3 length: 11
CDR3 protein: ASRDRVNSPLH

V gene: TRBV28
J gene: TRBJ2-1
CDR3 length: 15
CDR3 protein: ASSLSKGRGDRNEQF

V gene: TRBV2
J gene: TRBJ1-1
CDR3 length: 11
CDR3 protein: ASSGDRNTEAF

V gene: TRBV7-2
J gene: TRBJ2-7
CDR3 length: 11
CDR3 protein: ASSLRPFEQQY

V gene: TRBV5-1
J gene: TRBJ1-2
CDR3 length: 14
CDR3 protein: ASHIRGGSSKDGYT

V gene: TRBV5-1
J gene: TRBJ1-3
CDR3 length: 12
CDR3 protein: ASTSGGSGNTIY

V gene: TRBV5-4
J gene: TRBJ2-7
CDR3 length: 13
CDR3 protein: ASSFTGQGAYEQY

V gene: TRBV30
J gene: TRBJ1-5
CDR3 length: 11
CDR3 protein: AWRGTGQQPQH

V gene: TRBV6-5
J gene: TRBJ2-3
CDR3 length: 13
CDR3 protein: ASSPEGGRSDTQY

V gene: TRBV5-1
J gene: TRBJ2-7
CDR3 length: 11
CDR3 protein: ASSLEEASEQY

V gene: TRBV10-1
J gene: TRBJ2-7
CDR3 length: 18
CDR3 protein: ASSGTSGTRDRLAVYEQY

V gene: TRBV7-9
J gene: TRBJ2-7
CDR3 length: 11
CDR3 protein: ASSLVPNYEQY

V gene: TRBV6-1
J gene: TRBJ2-3
CDR3 length: 16
CDR3 protein: ASSVGRGLAGPTDTQY

V gene: TRBV10-3
J gene: TRBJ1-1
CDR3 length: 12
CDR3 protein: AISGGGGGTEAF

V gene: TRBV9
J gene: TRBJ2-2
CDR3 length: 12
CDR3 protein: ASRPTGGTGELF

V gene: TRBV4-2
J gene: TRBJ2-5
CDR3 length: 12
CDR3 protein: ASSQVALQETQY

V gene: TRBV4-3
J gene: TRBJ2-3
CDR3 length: 13
CDR3 protein: ASSQDIGPAGTQY

V gene: TRBV30
J gene: TRBJ1-6
CDR3 length: 13
CDR3 protein: AWSTDPGMGSPLH

V gene: TRBV7-2
J gene: TRBJ2-5
CDR3 length: 13
CDR3 protein: ASSITSGGQETQY

V gene: TRBV7-8
J gene: TRBJ2-1
CDR3 length: 11
CDR3 protein: ASSVAAYNEQF

V gene: TRBV6-1
J gene: TRBJ2-7
CDR3 length: 12
CDR3 protein: ASDTAGLSYEQY

V gene: TRBV7-9
J gene: TRBJ2-5
CDR3 length: 15
CDR3 protein: ASSPTRAGLAEETQY

V gene: TRBV5-1
J gene: TRBJ1-3
CDR3 length: 16
CDR3 protein: ASSSTGTGGLTGNTIY

V gene: TRBV30
J gene: TRBJ1-5
CDR3 length: 11
CDR3 protein: AWSTYSNQPQH

V gene: TRBV28
J gene: TRBJ2-7
CDR3 length: 15
CDR3 protein: ASSFIRGGQGRYEQY

V gene: TRBV28
J gene: TRBJ1-2
CDR3 length: 13
CDR3 protein: ASSSNRWAVYGYT

V gene: TRBV28
J gene: TRBJ2-3
CDR3 length: 14
CDR3 protein: ASSLTGTRGEDTQY

V gene: TRBV5-1
J gene: TRBJ2-1
CDR3 length: 13
CDR3 protein: ASSFSTGSYNEQF

V gene: TRBV15
J gene: TRBJ1-2
CDR3 length: 14
CDR3 protein: ATSRDPLGGVDGYT

V gene: TRBV10-3
J gene: TRBJ1-1
CDR3 length: 10
CDR3 protein: AIKDRGPEAF

V gene: TRBV2
J gene: TRBJ2-7
CDR3 length: 11
CDR3 protein: ASSRDRAYEQY

V gene: TRBV7-9
J gene: TRBJ2-3
CDR3 length: 13
CDR3 protein: ASSLVADRTDTQY

V gene: TRBV5-1
J gene: TRBJ2-2
CDR3 length: 14
CDR3 protein: ASRPSGSKGTGELF

V gene: TRBV11-2
J gene: TRBJ1-6
CDR3 length: 10
CDR3 protein: ASSREASPLH

V gene: TRBV5-4
J gene: TRBJ2-1
CDR3 length: 13
CDR3 protein: ASSLGSRSYNEQF

V gene: TRBV5-1
J gene: TRBJ1-6
CDR3 length: 13
CDR3 protein: ASSPTGQKNSPLH

V gene: TRBV6-1
J gene: TRBJ1-1
CDR3 length: 13
CDR3 protein: ASSEWGATALVAF

V gene: TRBV9
J gene: TRBJ2-2
CDR3 length: 12
CDR3 protein: ASSVGRHTGELF

V gene: TRBV18
J gene: TRBJ1-2
CDR3 length: 11
CDR3 protein: ASSPSSRGSYT

V gene: TRBV28
J gene: TRBJ2-2
CDR3 length: 14
CDR3 protein: ASSRVTGAITGELF

V gene: TRBV4-1
J gene: TRBJ2-7
CDR3 length: 11
CDR3 protein: ASSNEGVGEQY

V gene: TRBV5-1
J gene: TRBJ1-1
CDR3 length: 11
CDR3 protein: ASSLQGGTEAF

V gene: TRBV14
J gene: TRBJ1-1
CDR3 length: 10
CDR3 protein: ASSPQGYEAF

V gene: TRBV28
J gene: TRBJ1-2
CDR3 length: 12
CDR3 protein: ASNWGGPNYGYT